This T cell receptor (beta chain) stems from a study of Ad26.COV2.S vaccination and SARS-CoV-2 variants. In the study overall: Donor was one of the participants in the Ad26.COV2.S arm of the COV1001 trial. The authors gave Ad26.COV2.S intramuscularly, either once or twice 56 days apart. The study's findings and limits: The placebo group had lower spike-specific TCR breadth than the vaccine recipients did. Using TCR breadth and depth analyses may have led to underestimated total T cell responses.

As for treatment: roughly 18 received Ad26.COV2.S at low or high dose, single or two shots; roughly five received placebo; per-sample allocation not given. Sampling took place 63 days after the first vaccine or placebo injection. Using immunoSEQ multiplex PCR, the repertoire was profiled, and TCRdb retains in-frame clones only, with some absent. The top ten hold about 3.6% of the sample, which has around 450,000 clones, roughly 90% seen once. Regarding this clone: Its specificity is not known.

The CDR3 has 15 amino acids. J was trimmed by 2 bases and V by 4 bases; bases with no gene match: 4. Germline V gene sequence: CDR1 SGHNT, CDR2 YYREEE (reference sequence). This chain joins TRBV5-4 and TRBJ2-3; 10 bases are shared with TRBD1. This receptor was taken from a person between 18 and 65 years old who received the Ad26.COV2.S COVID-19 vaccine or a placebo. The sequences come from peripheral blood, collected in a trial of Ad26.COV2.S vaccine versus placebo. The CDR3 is CASSGDRGLTDTQYF. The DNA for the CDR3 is TGTGCCAGCAGCGGCGACAGGGGGCTCACAGATACGCAGTATTTT.